These 20 T cell receptor beta chains share one sample of origin, sequenced in a study of T cells in Graves' hyperthyroidism and ophthalmopathy (dated by TCRdb to between 2018 and 2020). Library preparation employed multiplex PCR. The listed sequencing device is Illumina HiSeq 2000. The TCR beta CDR3 regions were amplified from the RNA transcripts. The first round of RT-PCR for the TCR CDR3 was performed with the HTBI primer set and the Qiagen OneStep RT-PCR kit. Starting from the raw public reads, TCRdb applied fastp trimming at Q25, assembled clones with MiXCR and retained in-frame beta chains. Entries that share a CDR3 protein sequence are merged under the most common genes and DNA. For this sample there are about 570,000 distinct CDR3 sequences; around 45% appear just once. The ten largest clones capture about 20% of the sample. The material sequenced was peripheral blood or thyroid tissue (not recorded which). These TCRs come from an adult woman with Graves' disease, either hyperthyroidism or ophthalmopathy (not recorded which).

This chain joins TRBV18 and TRBJ2-7; 8 nucleotides align to TRBD1. V was pared by 3 bases and J by 6 bases, with 10 bases of the junction left unmatched. The CDR3 totals 15 residues. Germline V gives CDR1 KGHSH, CDR2 LQKENI. CDR3 loop: CASSPQTGAGGEQYF. The CDR3 bases are TGTGCCAGCTCACCTCAGACAGGGGCCGGGGGCGAGCAGTACTTC.

Comments on this clonotype: The conserved closing phenylalanine or tryptophan is absent in this CDR3, likely reflecting a read error. It is unclear where the CDR3 begins or ends on the DNA, so no DNA is shown, and the CDR3 is as TCRdb lists it. The chain joins TRBV10-3 to TRBJ2-5; TRBD1 reflects the table's D call only, with no check against the DNA. Germline V gives CDR1 ENHRY, CDR2 SYGVKD. The length of the CDR3 is 16 amino acids, counting both ends. CDR3 sequence reads: CAISRTGGNYGYTFGS.

Many counts were recorded for this clonotype. The chain recombines TRBV4-1 with TRBJ1-3; no clear D. The CDR3 contains 18 residues. The V gene lost 0 bases and the J gene lost 0 bases, with 15 bases spanning the gap. Germline loops: CDR1 MGHRA, CDR2 YSYEKL. The DNA of the CDR3 is TGCGCCAGCAGCCAAGATCATTATAGGTCAGGCTCTGGAAACACCATATATTTT. This gives the protein CASSQDHYRSGSGNTIYF.

As for this clonotype: A read error may produce the germline difference seen at one junction end. The chain uses TRBV7-2 and TRBJ1-5, with D possibly matching TRBD1 (5 bases). The germline V gene has CDR1 SGHTA and CDR2 FQGNSA. CDR3 length equals 15 residues. As DNA, the CDR3 is TGTGCCAGCAGTCGCGTCCTCGGGGGAGGTCAGCCCCAGCATTTC. Translated: CASSRVLGGGQPQHF.

Ten or more counts support this clonotype. The chain has TRBV20-1 and TRBJ2-5; D may be TRBD1 (6 bases). Germline V gives CDR1 DFQATT, CDR2 SNEGSKA (reference sequence). V shed 0 bases and J shed 1 base, with 12 bases lying between them. This CDR3 has 15 amino acids. CDR3 sequence reads: CSARDPGQSQETQYF. CDR3 DNA sequence: TGCAGTGCTAGAGATCCAGGACAGAGCCAAGAGACCCAGTACTTC.

In DNA form, the CDR3 reads TGCAGCGTTGCGAGCAGCTACGAGCAGTACTTC. This gives the protein CSVASSYEQYF. V and J are TRBV29-1 and TRBJ2-7; D call uncertain. Trimming shortened V by 4 bases and J by 3 bases, and 7 bases separated the two germline ends. Germline CDR1 reads SQVTM; CDR2 reads ANQGSEA. The CDR3 runs to 11 residues.

Worth noting for this clonotype: One junction end disagrees with the germline gene, perhaps due to a read error. DNA of the CDR3: TGCAGCGTTGACCGGGACCCCGTCGGCTGCACCTTC. It translates to CSVDRDPVGCTF. The chain links TRBV29-1 to TRBJ1-2, with TRBD1 as a possible D gene (5 bases). This CDR3 comprises 12 residues. Per the germline V gene, CDR1 is SQVTM and CDR2 is ANQGSEA.

This clonotype was observed at least ten times. V gene TRBV6-1 combines with J gene TRBJ1-1, with a possible D match to TRBD1 (5 bases). Germline V gene sequence: CDR1 MNHNS, CDR2 SASEGT. CDR3 size: 13 residues. Trimming took 6 bases from V and 4 from J, leaving 12 bases between them. The DNA of the CDR3 is TGTGCCAGCAGCATAGACAGAAGCACTGAAGCTTTCTTT. Protein product: CASSIDRSTEAFF.

In the case of this clonotype: Possible read error: a much larger clone is one base away. This rearrangement joins TRBV12-3 or TRBV12-4 to TRBJ2-5, with 13 bases lining up with TRBD2. After removal of 8 bases from V and 3 bases from J, the junction contained 9 bases not matched to a gene. The CDR3 sequence is 16 residues long. CDR3 bases: TGTGCCAGCGGATACTCCGGGACTAGCGGGAAAGAGACCCAGTACTTC. Its protein product is CASGYSGTSGKETQYF.

This chain connects TRBV29-1 to TRBJ2-2; weak D call: TRBD2 (6 bases). The CDR3 sequence is 14 residues long. CDR1 is SQVTM, CDR2 ANQGSEA, per germline. V was pared by 4 bases and J by 3 bases, with 12 bases between. CDR3 protein: CSVASETDTGELFF. CDR3 bases: TGCAGCGTTGCTAGCGAGACGGACACCGGGGAGCTGTTTTTT.

Notes on this clonotype: Given a much more abundant clone one base away, this may be a read error. The chain couples TRBV27 to TRBJ1-5, with a weak D call TRBD1 (5 bases). The V and J ends lost 7 bases and 3 bases respectively, with 13 bases between them. Germline V gene data show CDR1 as MNHEY and CDR2 as SMNVEV (reference sequence). The CDR3 is made up of 14 amino acids. CDR3 protein: CASILRGANQPQHF. In DNA form, the CDR3 reads TGTGCCAGCATTTTGCGAGGGGCCAATCAGCCCCAGCATTTT.

The rearrangement links TRBV15 to TRBJ2-5; D gene uncertain. Trimming left V 8 bases short and J 4 bases short, with 11 bases between. This CDR3 is 12 amino acids long. Germline CDR1 LNHNV, CDR2 YYDKDF (reference sequence). This CDR3 reads CATANRGETQYF. The CDR3 coding sequence is TGTGCCACCGCAAATCGAGGAGAGACCCAGTACTTC.

The V call is TRBV5-1, the J call TRBJ1-6, with D maybe TRBD1 (6 bases). From germline, CDR1 is SGHRS and CDR2 YFSETQ. This CDR3 is built from 14 residues. V lost 5 bases and J 10 bases, leaving 16 bases between the germline ends. In DNA form, the CDR3 reads TGCGCCAGCAGAGTAAGGGGGGAGAACTCACCCCTCCACTTT. Translating it yields CASRVRGENSPLHF.

This clonotype was seen repeatedly, ten times or more. Written as DNA, the CDR3 is TGCAGTGCTAGAGAGCTTAGGACAGCTTCCTATGGCTACACCTTC. Its protein product is CSARELRTASYGYTF. The J gene is TRBJ1-2, the V gene TRBV20-1; tentative D call: TRBD1 (6 bases). Trimming cost V 0 bases and J 4 bases, with 15 bases left between them. Per the germline V gene, CDR1 is DFQATT and CDR2 is SNEGSKA (reference sequence). This CDR3 spans 15 amino acids.

This clonotype has a handful of counts. CDR3 amino acids: CASSPTFTATYEQYF. In DNA form, the CDR3 reads TGTGCCAGCAGTCCCACATTCACCGCCACCTACGAGCAGTACTTC. This chain uses TRBV28 with TRBJ2-7, with D unclear. Germline V CDR1 and CDR2: MDHEN, SYDVKM. V lost 5 bases and J lost 2, with 16 bases in between. The CDR3 extends over 15 amino acids.

The chain is built from TRBV4-1 and TRBJ1-1, with a possible D match to TRBD1 (5 bases). Germline loops: CDR1 MGHRA, CDR2 YSYEKL. The V and J ends lost 3 bases and 4 bases respectively, with 18 bases between them. This CDR3 has 16 residues. CDR3 in amino acids: CASSQRTRDWGTEAFF. The CDR3 coding sequence is TGCGCCAGCAGCCAGAGAACCAGGGATTGGGGCACTGAAGCTTTCTTT.

This clonotype came up a few times. The chain links TRBV19 to TRBJ1-6, with D hard to call. Germline loops: CDR1 LNHDA, CDR2 SQIVND (reference sequence). V dropped 3 bases and J dropped 7 bases, with 10 bases sitting between them. The CDR3 runs to 14 residues. Written as DNA, the CDR3 is TGTGCCAGTAGTATCGGAGGAAACAATTCACCCCTCCACTTT. This translates into CASSIGGNNSPLHF.

The genes are TRBV7-2 and TRBJ2-7; a possible D gene is TRBD1 (8 bases). Trimming took 9 bases from V and 5 from J, leaving 29 bases between them. Germline assignment: CDR1 SGHTA and CDR2 FQGNSA. CDR3 length: 17 amino acids. For the CDR3, the DNA is TGTGCCAGTAGCCCCCTTGACAGGGGCGGGAGCTATGACGAGCAGTACTTC. Protein: CASSPLDRGGSYDEQYF.

J is TRBJ2-7 and V is TRBV2, with a tentative D call TRBD1 (6 bases). CDR1 is SNHLY, CDR2 FYNNEI, per germline. V was clipped by 7 bases and J by 3 bases, with 16 bases between them. CDR3 length equals 14 residues. This CDR3 is CASTQRRGGYEQYF. The CDR3 DNA reads TGTGCCAGCACCCAAAGGCGAGGGGGCTACGAGCAGTACTTC.

A remark on this clonotype: A much larger clone is a single base away; this may be a read error. The CDR3 carries no conserved terminal phenylalanine or tryptophan, so it likely arises from a read error. This chain connects TRBV7-9 to TRBJ1-2; D possibly corresponds to TRBD1 (5 bases). Trimming took off 5 bases at V and 1 base at J, with 11 bases between the two ends. The CDR3 length is 14 residues. Looked up from germline, CDR1 is SEHNR and CDR2 is FQNEAQ (reference sequence). CDR3 sequence reads: CASSSRDGNYGYTV. CDR3 sequence (DNA): TGTGCCAGCAGCAGCCGGGACGGTAACTATGGCTACACCGTC.